One T cell receptor (beta chain) is described in this entry. Original data processing: How many nucleated cells were present was estimated from reference gene primer amplification. Profiling relied on immunoSEQ multiplex PCR, and the TCRdb table lists in-frame clones only, not all of them. V, J and clone size are taken as reported in that table, and D and trimming were inferred from the DNA itself. The repertoire holds 250,000 to 350,000 clones, with 89% as singletons. This CDR3 comprises 14 residues. From germline, CDR1 is SGHNT and CDR2 YYREEE (reference sequence). Germline trimming cut 4 bases from V and 7 bases from J; bases unmatched to any gene: 7. The entry originates in a study of blood T cell repertoires in COVID-19. For the study at large: Collection of acute and convalescent COVID-19 samples took place in the United States, Italy and Spain. T cells, B-cell-depleted T cells, or PBMCs provided the cDNA or gDNA that served as material.

V usage is TRBV5-4 and J usage is TRBJ1-5; 8 nucleotides align to TRBD1. The sequence derives from a woman in her sixties with acute or convalescent COVID-19. Specimen: peripheral blood. CDR3 bases: TGTGCCAGCAGCCTGGACAGGGTCAGCCAGCCCCAGCATTTT. It codes for CASSLDRVSQPQHF.